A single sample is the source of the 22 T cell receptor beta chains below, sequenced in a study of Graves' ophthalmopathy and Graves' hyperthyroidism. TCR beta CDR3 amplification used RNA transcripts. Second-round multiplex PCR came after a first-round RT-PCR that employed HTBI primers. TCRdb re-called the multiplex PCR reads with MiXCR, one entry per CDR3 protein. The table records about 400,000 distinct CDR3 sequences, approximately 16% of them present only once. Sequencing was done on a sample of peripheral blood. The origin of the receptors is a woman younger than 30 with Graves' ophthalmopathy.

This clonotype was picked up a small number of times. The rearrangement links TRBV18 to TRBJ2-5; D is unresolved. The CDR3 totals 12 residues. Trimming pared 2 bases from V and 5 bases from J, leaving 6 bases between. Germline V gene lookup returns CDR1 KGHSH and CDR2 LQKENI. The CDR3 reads CASSPISETQYF. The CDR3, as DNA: TGTGCCAGCTCACCAATCTCGGAGACCCAGTACTTC.

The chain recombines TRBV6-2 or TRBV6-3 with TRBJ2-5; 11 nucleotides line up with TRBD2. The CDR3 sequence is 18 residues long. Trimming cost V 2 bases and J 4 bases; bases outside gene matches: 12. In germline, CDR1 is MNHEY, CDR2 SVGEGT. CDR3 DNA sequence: TGTGCCAGCAGTTACCTACAGGCTAGCGGGAGGAATCGAGAGACCCAGTACTTC. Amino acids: CASSYLQASGRNRETQYF.

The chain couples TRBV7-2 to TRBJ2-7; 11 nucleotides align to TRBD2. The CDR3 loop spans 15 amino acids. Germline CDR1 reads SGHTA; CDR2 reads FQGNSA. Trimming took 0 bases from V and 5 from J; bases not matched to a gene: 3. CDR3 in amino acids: CASSLALAGGHEQYF. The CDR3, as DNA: TGTGCCAGCAGCTTAGCGCTAGCGGGAGGCCACGAGCAGTACTTC.

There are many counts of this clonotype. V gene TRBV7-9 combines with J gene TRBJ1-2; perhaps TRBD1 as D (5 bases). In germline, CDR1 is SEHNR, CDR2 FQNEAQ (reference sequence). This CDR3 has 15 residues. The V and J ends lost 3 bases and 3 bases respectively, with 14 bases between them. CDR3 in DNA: TGTGCCAGCAGCTTCTCCGGGACGCCACACTATGGCTACACCTTC. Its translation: CASSFSGTPHYGYTF.

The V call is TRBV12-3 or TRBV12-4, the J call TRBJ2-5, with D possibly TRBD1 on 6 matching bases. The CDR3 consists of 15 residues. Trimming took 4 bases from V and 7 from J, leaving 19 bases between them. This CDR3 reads CASSSRGTPLGTQYF. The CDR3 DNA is TGTGCCAGCAGTTCGAGGGGGACGCCTCTCGGGACCCAGTACTTC.

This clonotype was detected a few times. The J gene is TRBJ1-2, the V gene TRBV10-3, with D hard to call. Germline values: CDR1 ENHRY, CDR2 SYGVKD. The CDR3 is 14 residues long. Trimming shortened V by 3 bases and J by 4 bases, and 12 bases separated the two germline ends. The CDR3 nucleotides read TGTGCCATCAGTGAATCACCCCAGGTCTATGGCTACACCTTC. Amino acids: CAISESPQVYGYTF.

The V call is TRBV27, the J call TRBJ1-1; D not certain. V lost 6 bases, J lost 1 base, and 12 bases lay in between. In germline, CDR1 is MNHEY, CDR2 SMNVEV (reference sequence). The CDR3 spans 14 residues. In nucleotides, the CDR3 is TGTGCCAGCAGCGGAATCCCAGGGAACACTGAAGCTTTCTTT. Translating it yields CASSGIPGNTEAFF.

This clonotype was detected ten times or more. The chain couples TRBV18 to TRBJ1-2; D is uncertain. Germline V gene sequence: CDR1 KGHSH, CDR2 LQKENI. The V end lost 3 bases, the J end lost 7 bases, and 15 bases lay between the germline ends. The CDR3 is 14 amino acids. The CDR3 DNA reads TGTGCCAGCTCACCTAGTCCCTCCCCCCTTGGCTACACCTTC. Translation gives CASSPSPSPLGYTF. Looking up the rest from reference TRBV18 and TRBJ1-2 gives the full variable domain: NAGVMQNPRHLVRRRGQEARLRCSPMKGHSHVYWYRQLPEEGLKFMVYLQKENIIDESGMPKERFSAEFPKEGPSILRIQQVVRGDSAAYFCASSPSPSPLGYTFGSGTRLTVV.

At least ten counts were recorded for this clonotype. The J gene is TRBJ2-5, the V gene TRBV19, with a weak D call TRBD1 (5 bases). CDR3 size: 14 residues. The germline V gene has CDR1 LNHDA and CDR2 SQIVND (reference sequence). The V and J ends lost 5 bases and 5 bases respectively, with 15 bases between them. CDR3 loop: CASSLPDPGETQYF. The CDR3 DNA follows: TGTGCCAGTAGTTTACCGGATCCAGGGGAGACCCAGTACTTC.

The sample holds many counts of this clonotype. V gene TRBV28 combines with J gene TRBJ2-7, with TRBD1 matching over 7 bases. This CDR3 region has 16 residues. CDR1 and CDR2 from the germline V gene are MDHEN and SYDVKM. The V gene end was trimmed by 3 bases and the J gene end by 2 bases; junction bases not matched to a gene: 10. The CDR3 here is CASSFSSRGQPYEQYF. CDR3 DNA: TGTGCCAGCAGTTTTTCCTCCAGGGGACAGCCCTACGAGCAGTACTTC. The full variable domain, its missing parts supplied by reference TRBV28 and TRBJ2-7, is DVKVTQSSRYLVKRTGEKVFLECVQDMDHENMFWYRQDPGLGLRLIYFSYDVKMKEKGDIPEGYSVSREKKERFSLILESASTNQTSMYLCASSFSSRGQPYEQYFGPGTRLTVT.

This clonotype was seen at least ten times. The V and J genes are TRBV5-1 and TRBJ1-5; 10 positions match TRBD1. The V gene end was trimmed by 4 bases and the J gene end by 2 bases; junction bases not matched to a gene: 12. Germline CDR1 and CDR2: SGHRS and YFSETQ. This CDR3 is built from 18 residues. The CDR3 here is CASSVGTGDVVGNQPQHF. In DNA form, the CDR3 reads TGCGCCAGCAGCGTCGGGACAGGGGACGTAGTTGGCAATCAGCCCCAGCATTTT.

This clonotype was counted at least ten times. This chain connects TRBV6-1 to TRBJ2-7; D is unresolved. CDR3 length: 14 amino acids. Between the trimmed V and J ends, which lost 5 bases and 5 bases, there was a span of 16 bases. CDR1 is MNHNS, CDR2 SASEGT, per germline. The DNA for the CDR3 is TGTGCCAGCAGTCCATCTGGGCCTTGGGACGAGCAGTACTTC. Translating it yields CASSPSGPWDEQYF.

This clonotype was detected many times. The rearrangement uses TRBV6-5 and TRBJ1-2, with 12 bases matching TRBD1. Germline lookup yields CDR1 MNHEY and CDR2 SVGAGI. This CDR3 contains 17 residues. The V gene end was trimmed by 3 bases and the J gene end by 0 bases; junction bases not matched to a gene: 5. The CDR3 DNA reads TGTGCCAGCAGTTATGGGGGGACAGGGGGCCCTAACTATGGCTACACCTTC. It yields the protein CASSYGGTGGPNYGYTF.

The CDR3 DNA reads as TGTGCCAGCAACACACAGGGAGACCAGCCCCAGCATTTT. Translation: CASNTQGDQPQHF. This chain uses TRBV6-1 with TRBJ1-5; maybe TRBD1 (6 bases). V lost 7 bases, J lost 7 bases, and 14 bases lay in between. Per germline, CDR1 MNHNS and CDR2 SASEGT. The CDR3 is 13 amino acids.

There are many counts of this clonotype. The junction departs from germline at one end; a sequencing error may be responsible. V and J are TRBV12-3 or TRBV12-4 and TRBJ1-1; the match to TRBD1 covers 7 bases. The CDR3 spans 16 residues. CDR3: CASSLYRGVLAPEASF. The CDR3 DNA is TGTGCCAGCAGTTTGTACAGGGGCGTGTTGGCCCCTGAAGCTTCCTTT.

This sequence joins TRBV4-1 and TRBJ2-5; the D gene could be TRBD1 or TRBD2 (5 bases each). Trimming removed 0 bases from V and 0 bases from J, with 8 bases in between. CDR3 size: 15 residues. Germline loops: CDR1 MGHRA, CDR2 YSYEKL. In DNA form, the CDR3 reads TGCGCCAGCAGCCAAGACGGGGCAGACCAAGAGACCCAGTACTTC. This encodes CASSQDGADQETQYF.

The DNA of the CDR3 is TGTGCCAGCAGTTACTCGCCGGGAAAATACTCTGGGGCCAACGTCCTGACTTTC. Translating it yields CASSYSPGKYSGANVLTF. The V gene is TRBV6-2 or TRBV6-3, the J gene TRBJ2-6; D possibly corresponds to TRBD2 (5 bases). Deletions cut 0 bases from V and 0 bases from J, with 12 bases between. The CDR3 spans 18 residues. The germline gives CDR1 MNHEY, CDR2 SVGEGT.

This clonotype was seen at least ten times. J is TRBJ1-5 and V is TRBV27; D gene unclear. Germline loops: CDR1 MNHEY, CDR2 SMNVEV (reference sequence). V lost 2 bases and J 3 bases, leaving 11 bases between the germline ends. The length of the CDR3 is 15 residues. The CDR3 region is CASSLLSDVNQPQHF. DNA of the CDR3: TGTGCCAGCAGTTTACTCTCGGATGTCAATCAGCCCCAGCATTTT.

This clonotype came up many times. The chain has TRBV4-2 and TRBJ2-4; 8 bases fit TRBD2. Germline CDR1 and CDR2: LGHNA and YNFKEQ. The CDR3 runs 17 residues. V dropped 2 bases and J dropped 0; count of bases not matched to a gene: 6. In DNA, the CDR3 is TGTGCCAGCAGCCAACGAAGCGGGGGTGAAGCCAAAAACATTCAGTACTTC. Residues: CASSQRSGGEAKNIQYF.

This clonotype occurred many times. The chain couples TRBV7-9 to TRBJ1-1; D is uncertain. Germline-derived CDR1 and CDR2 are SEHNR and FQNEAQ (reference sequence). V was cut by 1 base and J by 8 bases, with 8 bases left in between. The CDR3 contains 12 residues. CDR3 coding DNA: TGTGCCAGCAGCTTAGACAGCGCGGAAGCTTTCTTT. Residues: CASSLDSAEAFF.

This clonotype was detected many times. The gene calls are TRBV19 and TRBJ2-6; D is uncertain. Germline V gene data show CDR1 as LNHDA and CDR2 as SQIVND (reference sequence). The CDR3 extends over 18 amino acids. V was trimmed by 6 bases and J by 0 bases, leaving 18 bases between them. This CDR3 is CASSIRWQPFSGANVLTF. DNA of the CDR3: TGTGCCAGTAGCATTAGGTGGCAGCCCTTCTCTGGGGCCAACGTCCTGACTTTC.

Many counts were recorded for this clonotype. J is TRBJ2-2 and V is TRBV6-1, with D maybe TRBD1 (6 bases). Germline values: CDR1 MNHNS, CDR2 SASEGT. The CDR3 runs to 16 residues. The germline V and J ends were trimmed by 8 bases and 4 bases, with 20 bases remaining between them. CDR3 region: CASGQNGGVSTGELFF. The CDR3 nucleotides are TGTGCCAGCGGCCAAAATGGGGGCGTAAGCACCGGGGAGCTGTTTTTT.